These 27 T cell receptor beta chains were all obtained from the same sample, sequenced in a study of blood T cell repertoires in COVID-19. Sequencing was performed with immunoSEQ multiplex PCR; in TCRdb, only in-frame clones are kept and a portion is missing. The sample shows around 94,000 clones, approximately 84% of them seen only once. Input material: peripheral blood. Receptor source: a man in his forties or fifties with active or convalescent COVID-19.

This clone was counted a single time. The chain is built from TRBV5-4 and TRBJ2-7, with 7 bases lining up with TRBD1. There are 15 residues in the CDR3. CDR1 and CDR2 from the germline V gene are SGHNT and YYREEE (reference sequence). The junction had 6 bases not matched to a gene; V was cut back by 3 bases and J by 0 bases. CDR3 DNA sequence: TGTGCCAGCAGCTATGGACAGGTCGGCTCCTACGAGCAGTACTTC. Protein product: CASSYGQVGSYEQYF. The full variable domain, rest sourced from reference TRBV5-4 and TRBJ2-7, is ETGVTQSPTHLIKTRGQQVTLRCSSQSGHNTVSWYQQALGQGPQFIFQYYREEENGRGNFPPRFSGLQFPNYSSELNVNALELDDSALYLCASSYGQVGSYEQYFGPGTRLTVT.

The rearrangement links TRBV6-4 to TRBJ2-2, with 7 nucleotides matching TRBD2. Germline CDR1 reads MRHNA; CDR2 reads SNTAGT. CDR3 length equals 15 residues. J gave up 5 bases and V 8 bases, and 11 bases lay outside the gene matches. Here the CDR3 DNA reads TGTGCCAGCCTGGCCCAGCGGGGTCCGACCGGGGAGCTGTTTTTT. Its translation is CASLAQRGPTGELFF.

J is TRBJ2-2 and V is TRBV7-3; a possible D gene is TRBD1 (6 bases). Trimming stripped 8 bases from V and 1 base from J, with 8 bases between. Germline V gene lookup returns CDR1 SGHTA and CDR2 FQGTGA. The CDR3 runs to 13 residues. CDR3 DNA: TGTGCCAGCGAAGGGGGGAACACCGGGGAGCTGTTTTTT. It specifies CASEGGNTGELFF.

The V and J genes are TRBV15 and TRBJ1-5; no reliable D call. Looked up from germline, CDR1 is LNHNV and CDR2 is YYDKDF (reference sequence). Between the trimmed V and J ends, which lost 5 bases and 4 bases, there was a span of 6 bases. The CDR3 length is 12 residues. For the CDR3, the DNA is TGTGCCACCAGCCTCCCGAATCAGCCCCAGCATTTT. This encodes CATSLPNQPQHF. Variable domain in full (rest from reference TRBV15 and TRBJ1-5): DAMVIQNPRYQVTQFGKPVTLSCSQTLNHNVMYWYQQKSSQAPKLLFHYYDKDFNNEADTPDNFQSRRPNTSFCFLDIRSPGLGDTAMYLCATSLPNQPQHFGDGTRLSIL.

CDR3 nucleotides: TGTGCCAGCAGCATGGGACTAGGGCTCTGGGAGCAGTACTTC. Translated: CASSMGLGLWEQYF. The chain combines TRBV6-2 or TRBV6-3 with TRBJ2-7; 8 bases map to TRBD2. CDR3 size: 14 residues. Trimming at V came to 6 bases and at J to 7 bases, leaving 11 bases not matched to a gene. CDR1 MNHEY and CDR2 SVGEGT come from the germline V gene.

This chain connects TRBV5-4 to TRBJ2-3; 7 bases are a match to TRBD2. Germline V lookup: CDR1 SGHNT, CDR2 YYREEE (reference sequence). The CDR3 sequence is 14 residues long. The V gene end was trimmed by 4 bases and the J gene end by 1 base; junction bases not matched to a gene: 3. Here the CDR3 DNA reads TGTGCCAGCAGCGTGGGACTACGCACAGATACGCAGTATTTT. Translation: CASSVGLRTDTQYF.

V gene TRBV18 combines with J gene TRBJ2-2; D uncertain. Germline loops: CDR1 KGHSH, CDR2 LQKENI. The V end lost 0 bases, the J end lost 6 bases, and 5 bases lay between the germline ends. The CDR3 totals 13 residues. DNA for the CDR3: TGTGCCAGCTCACCACCCTGGCCCGGGGAGCTGTTTTTT. Its translation: CASSPPWPGELFF.

The V gene is TRBV5-1, the J gene TRBJ1-1; 7 bases fit TRBD1. The germline CDR1 and CDR2 sequences are SGHRS and YFSETQ. Losses at the gene ends were 3 bases for V and 7 bases for J; bases not matched to a gene: 9. This CDR3 spans 14 amino acids. This chain's CDR3 is CASSSSTGSSEAFF. The CDR3 DNA reads TGCGCCAGCAGCTCCTCGACAGGGAGTAGTGAAGCTTTCTTT.

The chain recombines TRBV28 with TRBJ2-6, with D maybe TRBD1 (5 bases). Germline loops: CDR1 MDHEN, CDR2 SYDVKM. V was clipped by 4 bases and J by 0 bases, with 13 bases between them. The CDR3 covers 17 residues. The CDR3 DNA reads TGTGCCAGCAGTTCCCTGCCTCAGGGCTCTGGGGCCAACGTCCTGACTTTC. It specifies CASSSLPQGSGANVLTF.

The J gene is TRBJ2-2, the V gene TRBV7-3, with TRBD2 matching over 8 bases. V was pared by 5 bases and J by 4 bases, with 9 bases of the junction left unmatched. The germline gives CDR1 SGHTA, CDR2 FQGTGA. The CDR3 consists of 16 residues. CDR3 nucleotides: TGTGCCAGCAGCCGCGGGGGGACCTTCCGCACCGGGGAGCTGTTTTTT. This translates into CASSRGGTFRTGELFF.

The CDR3 sequence: CASSPGTGANEKLFF. The CDR3 bases are TGTGCCAGTAGTCCCGGGACAGGTGCTAATGAAAAACTGTTTTTT. The chain joins TRBV19 to TRBJ1-4; 8 positions agree with TRBD1. The J segment lost 3 bases and the V segment lost 5 bases, leaving 5 bases of the junction unmatched. CDR1 is LNHDA and CDR2 is SQIVND in the germline V gene (reference sequence). The CDR3 spans 15 residues.

This chain connects TRBV14 to TRBJ1-1, with TRBD1 identical over 11 bases. Per germline, CDR1 SGHDN and CDR2 FVKESK. V gave up 4 bases and J gave up 5 bases; unmatched junction bases: 15. The CDR3 length is 18 residues. The CDR3 sequence is CASSPNLRTGGVWTEAFF. The DNA of the CDR3 is TGTGCCAGCAGCCCTAACCTTCGGACAGGGGGCGTTTGGACTGAAGCTTTCTTT.

This clone came up a few times. This chain connects TRBV27 to TRBJ2-2, with 7 bases that match TRBD1. The CDR3 is 15 amino acids. CDR1 MNHEY and CDR2 SMNVEV come from the germline V gene (reference sequence). V shed 2 bases, J shed 4 bases, and the junction held 4 bases outside the gene matches. The CDR3 region has the DNA TGTGCCAGCAGTTTAGGGACAGTTATCACCGGGGAGCTGTTTTTT. This codes for CASSLGTVITGELFF.

A few counts support this clone. V usage is TRBV7-9 and J usage is TRBJ1-2; 10 bases match TRBD1. Per the germline V gene, CDR1 is SEHNR and CDR2 is FQNEAQ (reference sequence). This CDR3 is built from 15 residues. Trimming at V came to 2 bases and at J to 4 bases, leaving 4 bases not matched to a gene. The CDR3 region has the DNA TGTGCCAGCAGCTTATCGGACAGGGGGTCCTATGGCTACACCTTC. It encodes CASSLSDRGSYGYTF.

This sequence joins TRBV6-5 and TRBJ1-1; D gene uncertain. V gave up 7 bases and J gave up 1 base, with 4 bases separating them. The CDR3 runs to 11 residues. Germline assignment: CDR1 MNHEY and CDR2 SVGAGI. The CDR3 reads CASTSNTEAFF. The CDR3 DNA is TGTGCCAGCACGTCGAACACTGAAGCTTTCTTT.

The gene calls are TRBV6-6 and TRBJ1-1, with 8 bases aligning to TRBD1. CDR3 size: 15 residues. The ends lost 6 bases at V and 1 base at J; junction bases unmatched: 7. CDR1 and CDR2 from the germline V gene are MNHNY and SVGAGI (reference sequence). The chain's CDR3 is CASRASGTGNTEAFF. In DNA form, the CDR3 reads TGTGCCAGCAGAGCCTCCGGGACAGGGAACACTGAAGCTTTCTTT.

Worth noting for this clone: Additional DNA sequences in this sample encode the identical CDR3. The rearrangement uses TRBV12-3 or TRBV12-4 and TRBJ1-2; 7 positions agree with TRBD1. Trimming took 3 bases from V and 4 from J; bases not matched to a gene: 2. The CDR3 extends over 13 amino acids. Here the CDR3 reads CASSLGQTYGYTF. DNA for the CDR3: TGTGCCAGCAGTTTGGGACAGACCTATGGCTACACCTTC.

This chain links TRBV27 with TRBJ1-1; D is unresolved. With 8 bases removed from V and 4 bases from J, the gap between germline ends came to 14 bases. Looked up from germline, CDR1 is MNHEY and CDR2 is SMNVEV (reference sequence). This CDR3 has 13 amino acids. CDR3 sequence (DNA): TGTGCCAGCGGACTCAACGGCCCCACTGAAGCTTTCTTT. Amino acid sequence: CASGLNGPTEAFF.

The V call is TRBV10-3, the J call TRBJ1-1; the match to TRBD1 covers 7 bases. The CDR3 length is 15 residues. V lost 3 bases to trimming and J lost 5 bases; unmatched junction nucleotides: 9. Per germline, CDR1 ENHRY and CDR2 SYGVKD. CDR3 in DNA: TGTGCCATCAGTGATCGATCGACAGGGAAGACTGAAGCTTTCTTT. Residues: CAISDRSTGKTEAFF.

The V gene is TRBV29-1, the J gene TRBJ1-1; D is unclear. CDR3 length equals 13 residues. CDR1 and CDR2 from the germline V gene are SQVTM and ANQGSEA. V lost 4 bases and J lost 3, with 12 bases in between. CDR3 nucleotide sequence: TGCAGCGTTGTTAGTTTTACAGACACTGAAGCTTTCTTT. This sequence encodes CSVVSFTDTEAFF.

The chain recombines TRBV10-3 with TRBJ2-6; tentative D call: TRBD2 (7 bases). There are 15 residues in the CDR3. Germline V lookup: CDR1 ENHRY, CDR2 SYGVKD. V lost 9 bases, J lost 4 bases, and 16 bases lay in between. The CDR3 here is CAINAGARGANVLTF. The CDR3 DNA sequence: TGTGCCATTAACGCGGGGGCGAGGGGGGCCAACGTCCTGACTTTC.

This chain links TRBV5-6 with TRBJ2-4; D is uncertain. Germline assignment: CDR1 SGHDT and CDR2 YYEEEE. This CDR3 region has 14 residues. Trimming cost V 0 bases and J 1 base, with 5 bases left between them. In DNA, the CDR3 is TGTGCCAGCAGCTTGGTAGCCGCCAAAAACATTCAGTACTTC. Its protein is CASSLVAAKNIQYF.

The V gene is TRBV12-3 or TRBV12-4, the J gene TRBJ1-1; unclear D gene. V lost 6 bases, J lost 11 bases, and 13 bases lay in between. The CDR3 loop spans 11 amino acids. The CDR3 sequence: CASRLSGEAFF. As DNA, the CDR3 is TGTGCCAGCAGGCTCTCTGGAGAGGCTTTCTTT.

V and J are TRBV5-8 and TRBJ1-4; D remains ambiguous. The CDR3 spans 15 residues. Germline CDR1 and CDR2: SGHTS and YDEGEE. The germline V and J ends were trimmed by 0 bases and 0 bases, with 6 bases remaining between them. CDR3 in DNA: TGTGCCAGCAGCTTGGTAATAACAACTAATGAAAAACTGTTTTTT. Amino acid sequence: CASSLVITTNEKLFF.

This sequence joins TRBV7-2 and TRBJ1-5, with D unclear. This CDR3 is built from 14 residues. Germline V gives CDR1 SGHTA, CDR2 FQGNSA. V was shortened by 8 bases and J by 0 bases, with 11 bases between the two germline ends. The CDR3 spells CASGQPYSNQPQHF. The CDR3 region has the DNA TGTGCCAGCGGGCAGCCATATAGCAATCAGCCCCAGCATTTT.

This chain uses TRBV11-2 with TRBJ2-2; D possibly corresponds to TRBD1 (6 bases). Trimming removed 4 bases from V and 4 bases from J, with 19 bases in between. The CDR3 contains 17 residues. CDR1 is SGHAT, CDR2 FQNNGV, per germline. The CDR3 loop reads CASSSRRVLGATGELFF. The CDR3 nucleotides are TGTGCCAGCAGCTCCCGCCGGGTTTTGGGGGCCACCGGGGAGCTGTTTTTT.

This clone has only one observation. The chain is built from TRBV7-2 and TRBJ1-1; D uncertain. Germline assignment: CDR1 SGHTA and CDR2 FQGNSA. CDR3 length equals 13 residues. Trimming cost V 4 bases and J 5 bases, with 11 bases left between them. CDR3 sequence (DNA): TGTGCCAGCAGCTCGTCGGCGGGAACTGAAGCTTTCTTT. It encodes CASSSSAGTEAFF. Using reference TRBV7-2 and TRBJ1-1 for the parts outside the CDR3, the full variable domain is GAGVSQSPSNKVTEKGKDVELRCDPISGHTALYWYRQSLGQGLEFLIYFQGNSAPDKSGLPSDRFSAERTGGSVSTLTIQRTQQEDSAVYLCASSSSAGTEAFFGQGTRLTVV.